This T cell receptor (beta chain) was recovered during a study of blood T cells in healthy people across ages. Per sample, a minimum of 6 million PBMCs were isolated. Study-wide findings and caveats: PBMCs were not sorted, which prevented a conclusive comparison of naive versus antigen-experienced cells. A roughly linear age-dependent decrease characterized TCR beta diversity per million T cells.

This clonotype has only a few counts. Its antigen is currently unknown. Primers used in a second PCR of roughly 6 to 12 cycles were a sample-barcoded 5' primer and a J-beta primer mix. TCRdb reanalysed the 5' RACE reads using MiXCR and keeps one entry per CDR3 protein. The sample has over 1,500,000 distinct CDR3 sequences; around half are singletons. V was cut by 0 bases and J by 5 bases, with 9 bases left in between. CDR1 is SGHAT, CDR2 FQNNGV, per germline. This CDR3 has 14 amino acids. The J gene is TRBJ2-3, the V gene TRBV11-2; no clear D. Material for sequencing was blood. This TCR derives from a woman in her forties in good health. CDR3 loop: CASSLEPVQDTQYF. The CDR3 coding sequence is TGTGCCAGCAGCTTAGAGCCAGTACAAGATACGCAGTATTTT.